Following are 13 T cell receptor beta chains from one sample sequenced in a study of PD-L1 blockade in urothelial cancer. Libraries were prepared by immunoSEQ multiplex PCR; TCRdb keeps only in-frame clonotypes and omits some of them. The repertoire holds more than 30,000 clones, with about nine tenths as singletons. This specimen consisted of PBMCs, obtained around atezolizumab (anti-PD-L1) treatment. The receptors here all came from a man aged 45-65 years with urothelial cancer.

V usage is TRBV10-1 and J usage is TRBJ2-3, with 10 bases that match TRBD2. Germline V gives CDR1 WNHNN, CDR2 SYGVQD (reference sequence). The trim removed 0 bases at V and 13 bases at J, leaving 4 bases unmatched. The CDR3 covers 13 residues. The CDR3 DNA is TGCGCCAGCAGTGAGTCTCTAGCGGGAGAGGAGTATTTT. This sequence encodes CASSESLAGEEYF.

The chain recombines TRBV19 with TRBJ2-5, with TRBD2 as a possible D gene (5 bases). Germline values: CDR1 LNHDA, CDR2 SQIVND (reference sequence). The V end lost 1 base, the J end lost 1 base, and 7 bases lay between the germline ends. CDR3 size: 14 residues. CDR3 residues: CASSIAGTQETQYF. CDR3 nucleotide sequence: TGTGCCAGTAGTATAGCGGGAACCCAAGAGACCCAGTACTTC.

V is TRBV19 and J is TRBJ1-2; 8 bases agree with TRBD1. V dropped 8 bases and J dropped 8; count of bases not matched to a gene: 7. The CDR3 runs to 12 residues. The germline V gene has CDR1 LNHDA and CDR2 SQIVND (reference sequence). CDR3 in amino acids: CASDQGAGGYTF. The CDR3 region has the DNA TGTGCCAGTGACCAGGGGGCAGGGGGCTACACCTTC.

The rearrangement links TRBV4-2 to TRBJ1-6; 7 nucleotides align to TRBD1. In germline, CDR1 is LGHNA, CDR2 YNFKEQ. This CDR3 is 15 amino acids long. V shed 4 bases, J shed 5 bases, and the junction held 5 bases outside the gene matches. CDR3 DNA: TGTGCCAGCAGCCGTGATGGACAGGATAATTCACCCCTCCACTTT. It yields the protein CASSRDGQDNSPLHF.

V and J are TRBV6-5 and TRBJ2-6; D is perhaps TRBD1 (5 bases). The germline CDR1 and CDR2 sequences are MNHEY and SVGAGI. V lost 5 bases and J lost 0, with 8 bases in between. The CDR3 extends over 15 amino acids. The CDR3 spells CASSKDSSGANVLTF. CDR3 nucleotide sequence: TGTGCCAGCAGTAAAGACAGCTCTGGGGCCAACGTCCTGACTTTC.

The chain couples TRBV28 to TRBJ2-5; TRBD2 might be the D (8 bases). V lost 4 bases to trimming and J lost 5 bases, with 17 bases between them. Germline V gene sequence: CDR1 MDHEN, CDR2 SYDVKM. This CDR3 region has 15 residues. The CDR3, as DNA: TGTGCCAGCAGTTCGACAGGGACTAGTGGGGAGACCCAGTACTTC. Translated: CASSSTGTSGETQYF.

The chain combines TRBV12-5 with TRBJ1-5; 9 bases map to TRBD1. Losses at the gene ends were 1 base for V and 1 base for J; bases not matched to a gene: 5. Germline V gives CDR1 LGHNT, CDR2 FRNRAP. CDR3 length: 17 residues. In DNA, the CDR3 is TGTGCTAGTGGTTTGGCAGTAGGACAGGGGAGCAATCAGCCCCAGCATTTT. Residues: CASGLAVGQGSNQPQHF.

Here the CDR3 DNA reads TGTGCCAGCAGTTACCCGGGACAGGCCACAGATACGCAGTATTTT. It translates to CASSYPGQATDTQYF. The genes are TRBV6-6 and TRBJ2-3, with 8 bases aligning to TRBD1. With V trimmed by 2 bases and J by 2 bases, 3 bases remained unmatched. Germline V CDR1 and CDR2: MNHNY, SVGAGI (reference sequence). This CDR3 comprises 15 residues.

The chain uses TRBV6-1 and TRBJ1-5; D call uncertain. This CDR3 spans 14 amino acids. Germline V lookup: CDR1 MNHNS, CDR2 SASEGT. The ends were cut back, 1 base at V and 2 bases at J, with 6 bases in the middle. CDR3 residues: CASSEGRGNQPQHF. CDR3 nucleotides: TGTGCCAGCAGTGAAGGCCGAGGCAATCAGCCCCAGCATTTT.

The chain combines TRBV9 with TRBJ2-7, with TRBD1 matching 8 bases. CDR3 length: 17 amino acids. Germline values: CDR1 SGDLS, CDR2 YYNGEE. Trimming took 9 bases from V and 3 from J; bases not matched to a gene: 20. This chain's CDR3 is CATTEGRTGRNNYEQYF. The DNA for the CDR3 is TGTGCCACCACAGAGGGGCGGACAGGGCGGAACAACTACGAGCAGTACTTC.

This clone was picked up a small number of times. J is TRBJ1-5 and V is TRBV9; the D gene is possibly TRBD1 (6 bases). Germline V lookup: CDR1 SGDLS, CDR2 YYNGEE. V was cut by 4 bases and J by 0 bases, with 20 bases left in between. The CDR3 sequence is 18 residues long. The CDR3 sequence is CASSPRTDRPYSNQPQHF. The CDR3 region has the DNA TGTGCCAGCAGCCCCCGGACAGACCGGCCATATAGCAATCAGCCCCAGCATTTT. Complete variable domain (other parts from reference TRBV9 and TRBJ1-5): DSGVTQTPKHLITATGQRVTLRCSPRSGDLSVYWYQQSLDQGLQFLIQYYNGEERAKGNILERFSAQQFPDLHSELNLSSLELGDSALYFCASSPRTDRPYSNQPQHFGDGTRLSIL.

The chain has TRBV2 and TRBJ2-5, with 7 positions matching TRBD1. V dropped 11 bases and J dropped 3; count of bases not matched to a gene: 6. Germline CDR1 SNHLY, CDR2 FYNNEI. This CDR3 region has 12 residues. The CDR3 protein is CAGGTGEETQYF. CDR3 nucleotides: TGTGCCGGGGGAACAGGGGAAGAGACCCAGTACTTC.

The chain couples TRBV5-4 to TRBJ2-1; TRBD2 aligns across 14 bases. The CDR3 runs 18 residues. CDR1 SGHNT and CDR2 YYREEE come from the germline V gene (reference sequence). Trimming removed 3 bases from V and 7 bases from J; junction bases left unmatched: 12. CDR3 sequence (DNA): TGTGCCAGCAGCTCTTATCCGGGACTAGCGGGAGTGAGAAATGAGCAGTTCTTC. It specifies CASSSYPGLAGVRNEQFF.